The 6 T cell receptor beta chains in this list originate from one sample, sequenced in a study of blood T cell repertoires in COVID-19. Sequenced by immunoSEQ multiplex PCR; TCRdb stores in-frame clones only, minus some. This sample has some 46,000 clones, with roughly four fifths found just once. The source material was peripheral blood. The receptors derive from a man between 60 and 70 years old with active COVID-19.

This clone appeared a single time. DNA for the CDR3: TGTGCCAGCGGCCCGTTGGGGCTGAACACTGAAGCTTTCTTT. Protein sequence: CASGPLGLNTEAFF. V usage is TRBV28 and J usage is TRBJ1-1; tentative D call: TRBD1 (5 bases). The V gene lost 8 bases and the J gene lost 0 bases, with 13 bases spanning the gap. This CDR3 comprises 14 residues. Germline assignment: CDR1 MDHEN and CDR2 SYDVKM.

The chain couples TRBV6-6 to TRBJ1-3; D perhaps matches TRBD1 (5 bases). Germline loops: CDR1 MNHNY, CDR2 SVGAGI (reference sequence). CDR3 length: 15 amino acids. V was pared by 0 bases and J by 0 bases, with 6 bases between. CDR3 protein: CASSYSTDSGNTIYF. CDR3 DNA: TGTGCCAGCAGTTACTCGACAGACTCTGGAAACACCATATATTTT.

The J gene is TRBJ2-5, the V gene TRBV4-2; 14 nucleotides align to TRBD2. Germline-derived CDR1 and CDR2 are LGHNA and YNFKEQ. With 3 bases clipped from V and 3 bases from J, the junction kept 0 bases outside the gene matches. There are 15 residues in the CDR3. The DNA for the CDR3 is TGTGCCAGCAGCCAGGGACTAGCGGGGGAAGAGACCCAGTACTTC. Amino acids: CASSQGLAGEETQYF.

The J gene is TRBJ2-7, the V gene TRBV7-2; weak D call: TRBD1 (5 bases). The CDR3 is made up of 15 amino acids. Per the germline V gene, CDR1 is SGHTA and CDR2 is FQGNSA. The V end was cut by 7 bases, the J end by 4 bases, with 20 bases between. CDR3 sequence: CASKVGGQGTYEQYF. The CDR3 DNA follows: TGTGCCAGCAAAGTCGGTGGGCAGGGTACGTACGAGCAGTACTTC.

The chain uses TRBV18 and TRBJ2-1, with 8 bases aligning to TRBD2. There are 16 residues in the CDR3. Germline values: CDR1 KGHSH, CDR2 LQKENI. V lost 3 bases, J lost 1 base, and 5 bases stayed unmatched. Written as DNA, the CDR3 is TGTGCCAGCTCACCTTTTACTAGCGGTTCCTACAATGAGCAGTTCTTC. Protein product: CASSPFTSGSYNEQFF.

The chain has TRBV30 and TRBJ1-4, with D possibly matching TRBD1 (5 bases). Deletions cut 4 bases from V and 12 bases from J, with 18 bases between. Germline V lookup: CDR1 GTSNPN, CDR2 SVGIG (reference sequence). The CDR3 extends over 13 amino acids. In DNA, the CDR3 is TGTGCCTGGACGCCCCAGGGATGGGGGGAACTGTTTTTT. Amino acids: CAWTPQGWGELFF.